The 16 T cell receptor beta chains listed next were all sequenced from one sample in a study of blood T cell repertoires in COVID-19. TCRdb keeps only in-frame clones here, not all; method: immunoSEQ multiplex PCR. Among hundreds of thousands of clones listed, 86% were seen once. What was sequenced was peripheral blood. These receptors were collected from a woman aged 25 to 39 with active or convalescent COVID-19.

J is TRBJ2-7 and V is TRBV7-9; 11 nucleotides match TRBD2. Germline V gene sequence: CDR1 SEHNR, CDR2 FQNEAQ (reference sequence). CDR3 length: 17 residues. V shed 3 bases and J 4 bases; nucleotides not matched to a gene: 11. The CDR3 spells CASSFENLAGGWYEQYF. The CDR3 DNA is TGTGCCAGCAGCTTCGAAAATCTAGCGGGAGGATGGTACGAGCAGTACTTC.

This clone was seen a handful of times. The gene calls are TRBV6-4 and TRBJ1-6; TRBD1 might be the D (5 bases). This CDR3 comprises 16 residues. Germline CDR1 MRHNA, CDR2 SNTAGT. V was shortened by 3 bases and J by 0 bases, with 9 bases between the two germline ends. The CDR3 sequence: CASSESGGSYNSPLHF. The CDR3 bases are TGTGCCAGCAGTGAATCCGGGGGCTCCTATAATTCACCCCTCCACTTT.

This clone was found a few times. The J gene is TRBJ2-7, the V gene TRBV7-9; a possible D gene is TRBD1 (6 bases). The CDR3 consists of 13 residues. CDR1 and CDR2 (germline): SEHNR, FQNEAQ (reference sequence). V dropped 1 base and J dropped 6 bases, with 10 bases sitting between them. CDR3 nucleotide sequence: TGTGCCAGCAGCTTAGGGACCAGGGGCGAGCAGTACTTC. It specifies CASSLGTRGEQYF. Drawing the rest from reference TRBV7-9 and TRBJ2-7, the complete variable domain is DTGVSQNPRHKITKRGQNVTFRCDPISEHNRLYWYRQTLGQGPEFLTYFQNEAQLEKSRLLSDRFSAERPKGSFSTLEIQRTEQGDSAMYLCASSLGTRGEQYFGPGTRLTVT.

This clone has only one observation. The CDR3 coding sequence is TGTGCCAGCAGCCAAGACAGGGGCTTGGAAAAACTGTTTTTT. It is translated as CASSQDRGLEKLFF. This chain uses TRBV4-2 with TRBJ1-4; a possible D gene is TRBD1 (6 bases). Germline CDR1 LGHNA, CDR2 YNFKEQ. Deletions cut 0 bases from V and 8 bases from J, with 10 bases between. CDR3 length: 14 residues.

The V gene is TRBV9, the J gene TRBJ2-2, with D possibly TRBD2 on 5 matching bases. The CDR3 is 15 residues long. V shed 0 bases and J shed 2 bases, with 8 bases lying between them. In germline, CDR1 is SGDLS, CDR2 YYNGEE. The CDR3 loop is CASSVGAGNTGELFF. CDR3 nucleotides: TGTGCCAGCAGCGTAGGGGCGGGTAACACCGGGGAGCTGTTTTTT.

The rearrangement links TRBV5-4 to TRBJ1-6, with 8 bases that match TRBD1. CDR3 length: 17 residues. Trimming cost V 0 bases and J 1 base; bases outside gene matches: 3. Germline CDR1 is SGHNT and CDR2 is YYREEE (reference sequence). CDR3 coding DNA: TGTGCCAGCAGCTTGGGACAGGGGTTATCCTATAATTCACCCCTCCACTTT. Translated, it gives CASSLGQGLSYNSPLHF.

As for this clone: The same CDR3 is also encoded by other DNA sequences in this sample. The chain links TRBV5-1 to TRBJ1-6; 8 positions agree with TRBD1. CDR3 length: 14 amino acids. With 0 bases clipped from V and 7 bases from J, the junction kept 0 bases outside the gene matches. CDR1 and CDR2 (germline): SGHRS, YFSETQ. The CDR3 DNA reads TGCGCCAGCAGCTTGGGACAGGGGAATTCACCCCTCCACTTT. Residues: CASSLGQGNSPLHF.

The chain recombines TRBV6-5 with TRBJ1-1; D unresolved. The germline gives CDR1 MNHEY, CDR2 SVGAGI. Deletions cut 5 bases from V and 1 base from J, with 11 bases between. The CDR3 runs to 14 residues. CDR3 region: CASSTQMRNTEAFF. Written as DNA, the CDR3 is TGTGCCAGCAGTACCCAAATGAGGAACACTGAAGCTTTCTTT.

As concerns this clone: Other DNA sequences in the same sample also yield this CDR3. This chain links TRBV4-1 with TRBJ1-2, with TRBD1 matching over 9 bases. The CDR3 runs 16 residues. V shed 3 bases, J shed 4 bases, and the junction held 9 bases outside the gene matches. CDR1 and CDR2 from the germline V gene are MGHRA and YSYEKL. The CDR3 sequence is CASSQNQDRGVYGYTF. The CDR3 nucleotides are TGCGCCAGCAGCCAGAATCAGGACAGGGGAGTCTATGGCTACACCTTC.

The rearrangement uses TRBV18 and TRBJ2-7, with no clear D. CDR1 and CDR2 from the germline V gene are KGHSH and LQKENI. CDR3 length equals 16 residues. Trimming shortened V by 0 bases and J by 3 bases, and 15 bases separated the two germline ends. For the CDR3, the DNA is TGTGCCAGCTCACCACCCGGTCTGCGGAGTAGCTACGAGCAGTACTTC. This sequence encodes CASSPPGLRSSYEQYF.

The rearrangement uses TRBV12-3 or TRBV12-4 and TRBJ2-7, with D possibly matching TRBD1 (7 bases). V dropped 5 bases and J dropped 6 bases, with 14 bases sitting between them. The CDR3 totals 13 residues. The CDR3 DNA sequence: TGTGCCAGCAGTATCAGACAGGGACTCGAGCAGTACTTC. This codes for CASSIRQGLEQYF.

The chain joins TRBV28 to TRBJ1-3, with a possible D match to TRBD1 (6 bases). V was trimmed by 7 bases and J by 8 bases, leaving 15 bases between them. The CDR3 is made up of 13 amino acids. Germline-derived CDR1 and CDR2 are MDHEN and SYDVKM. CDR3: CASNGGGPYTIYF. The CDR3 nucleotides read TGTGCCAGCAACGGCGGGGGGCCTTACACCATATATTTT.

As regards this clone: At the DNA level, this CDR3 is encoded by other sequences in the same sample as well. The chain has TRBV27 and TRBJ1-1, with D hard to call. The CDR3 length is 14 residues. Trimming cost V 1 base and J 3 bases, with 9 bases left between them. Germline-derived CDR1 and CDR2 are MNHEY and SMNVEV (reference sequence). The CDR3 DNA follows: TGTGCCAGCAGTTTATACGGAGAAGACACTGAAGCTTTCTTT. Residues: CASSLYGEDTEAFF.

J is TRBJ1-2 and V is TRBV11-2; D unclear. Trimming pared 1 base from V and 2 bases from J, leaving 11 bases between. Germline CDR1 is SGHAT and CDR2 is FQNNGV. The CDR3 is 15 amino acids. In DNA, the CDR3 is TGTGCCAGCAGCTTAGTTTTCAGTACAAACTATGGCTACACCTTC. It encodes CASSLVFSTNYGYTF.

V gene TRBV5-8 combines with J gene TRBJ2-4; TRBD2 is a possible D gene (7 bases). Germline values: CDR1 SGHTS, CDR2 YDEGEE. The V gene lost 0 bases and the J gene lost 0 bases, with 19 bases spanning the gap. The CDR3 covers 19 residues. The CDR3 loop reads CASSLDRQGGGLAKNIQYF. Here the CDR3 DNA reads TGTGCCAGCAGCTTGGACCGCCAGGGAGGGGGGTTAGCCAAAAACATTCAGTACTTC. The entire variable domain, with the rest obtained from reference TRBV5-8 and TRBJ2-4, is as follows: EAGVTQSPTHLIKTRGQQATLRCSPISGHTSVYWYQQALGLGLQFLLWYDEGEERNRGNFPPRFSGRQFPNYSSELNVNALELEDSALYLCASSLDRQGGGLAKNIQYFGAGTRLSVL.

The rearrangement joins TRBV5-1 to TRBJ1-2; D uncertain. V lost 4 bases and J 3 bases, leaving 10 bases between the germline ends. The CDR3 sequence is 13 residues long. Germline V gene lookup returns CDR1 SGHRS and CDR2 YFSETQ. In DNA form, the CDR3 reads TGCGCCAGCAGCACCCATGTAGACTATGGCTACACCTTC. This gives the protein CASSTHVDYGYTF.